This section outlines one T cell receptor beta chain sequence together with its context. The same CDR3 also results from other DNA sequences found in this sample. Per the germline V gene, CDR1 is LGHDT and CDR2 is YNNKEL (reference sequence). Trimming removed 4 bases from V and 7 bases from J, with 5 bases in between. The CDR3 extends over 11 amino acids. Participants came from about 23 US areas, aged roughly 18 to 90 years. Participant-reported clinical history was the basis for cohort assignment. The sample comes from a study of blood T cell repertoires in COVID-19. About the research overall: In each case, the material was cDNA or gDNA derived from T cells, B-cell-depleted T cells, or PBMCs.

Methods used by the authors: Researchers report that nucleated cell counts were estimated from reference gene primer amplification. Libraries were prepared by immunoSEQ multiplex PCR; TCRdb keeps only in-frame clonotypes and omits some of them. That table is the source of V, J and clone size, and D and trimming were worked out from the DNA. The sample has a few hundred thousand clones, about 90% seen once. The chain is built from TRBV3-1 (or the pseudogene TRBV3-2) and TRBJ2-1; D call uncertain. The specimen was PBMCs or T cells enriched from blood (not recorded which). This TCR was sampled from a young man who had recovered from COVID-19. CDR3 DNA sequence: TGTGCCAGCAGCCCAGGTAATGAGCAGTTCTTC. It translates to CASSPGNEQFF.